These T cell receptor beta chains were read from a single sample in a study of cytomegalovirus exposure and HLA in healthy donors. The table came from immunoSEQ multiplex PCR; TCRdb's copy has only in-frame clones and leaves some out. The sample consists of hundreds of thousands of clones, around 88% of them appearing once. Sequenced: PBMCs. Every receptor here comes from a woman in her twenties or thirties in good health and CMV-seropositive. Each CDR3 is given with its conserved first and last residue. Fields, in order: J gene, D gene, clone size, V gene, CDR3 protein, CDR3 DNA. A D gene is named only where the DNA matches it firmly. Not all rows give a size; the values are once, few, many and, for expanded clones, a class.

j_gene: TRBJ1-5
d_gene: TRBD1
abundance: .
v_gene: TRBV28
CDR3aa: CASRLTGYNQPQHF
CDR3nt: TGTGCCAGCAGGCTGACAGGGTACAATCAGCCCCAGCATTTT

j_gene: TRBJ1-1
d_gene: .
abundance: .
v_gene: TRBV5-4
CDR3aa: CASSLLTGDTEAFF
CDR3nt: TGTGCCAGCAGCTTGCTTACGGGGGACACTGAAGCTTTCTTT

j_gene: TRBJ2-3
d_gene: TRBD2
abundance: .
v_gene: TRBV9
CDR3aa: CASSPGRGGSGDTQYF
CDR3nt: TGTGCCAGCAGCCCCGGGCGGGGGGGGAGCGGGGATACGCAGTATTTT

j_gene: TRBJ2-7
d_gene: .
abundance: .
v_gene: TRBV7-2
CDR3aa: CASSLVSPGEQYF
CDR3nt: TGTGCCAGCAGCTTAGTTTCACCCGGCGAGCAGTACTTC

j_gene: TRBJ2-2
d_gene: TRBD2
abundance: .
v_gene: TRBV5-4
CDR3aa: CASSLGLAGGSNTGELFF
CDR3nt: TGTGCCAGCAGCTTGGGACTAGCGGGAGGCTCGAACACCGGGGAGCTGTTTTTT

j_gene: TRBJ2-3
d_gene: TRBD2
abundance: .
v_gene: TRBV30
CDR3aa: CAWSVLGGSDTQYF
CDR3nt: TGTGCCTGGAGTGTACTGGGGGGGTCAGATACGCAGTATTTT

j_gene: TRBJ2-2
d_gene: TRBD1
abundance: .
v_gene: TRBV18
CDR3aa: CASSTATGGFTGELFF
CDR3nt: TGTGCCAGCTCAACAGCGACAGGGGGCTTCACCGGGGAGCTGTTTTTT

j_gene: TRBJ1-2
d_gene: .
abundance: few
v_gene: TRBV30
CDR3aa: CASDGYTF
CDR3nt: TGTGCCTCTGATGGCTACACCTTC

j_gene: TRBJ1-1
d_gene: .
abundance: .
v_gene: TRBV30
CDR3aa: CAWKSGRGTEAFF
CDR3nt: TGTGCCTGGAAGTCCGGGAGAGGAACTGAAGCTTTCTTT

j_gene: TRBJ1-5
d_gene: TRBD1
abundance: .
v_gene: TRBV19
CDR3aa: CASSPGQGLGQPQHF
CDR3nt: TGTGCCAGTAGTCCGGGACAGGGTTTGGGCCAGCCCCAGCATTTT

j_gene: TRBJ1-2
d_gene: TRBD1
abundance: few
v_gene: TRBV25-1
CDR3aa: CASSWPGGVDYGYTF
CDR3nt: TGTGCCAGCAGTTGGCCAGGGGGTGTTGACTATGGCTACACCTTC

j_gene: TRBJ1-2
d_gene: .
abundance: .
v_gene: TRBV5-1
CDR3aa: CASSLEGLNYGYTF
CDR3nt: TGCGCCAGCAGCTTGGAGGGGCTGAACTATGGCTACACCTTC

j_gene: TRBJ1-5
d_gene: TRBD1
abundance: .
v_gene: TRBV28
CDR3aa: CASSFDRDSNQPQHF
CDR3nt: TGTGCCAGCAGTTTCGACAGGGATAGCAATCAGCCCCAGCATTTT

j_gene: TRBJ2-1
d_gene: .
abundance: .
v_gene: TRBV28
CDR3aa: CASSLSQGREQFF
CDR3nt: TGTGCCAGCAGTTTATCACAGGGCCGTGAGCAGTTCTTC

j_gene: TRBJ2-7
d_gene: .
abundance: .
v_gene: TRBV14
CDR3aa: CASSSRSERTYEQYF
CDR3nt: TGTGCCAGCAGCTCCAGGTCGGAGCGGACCTACGAGCAGTACTTC

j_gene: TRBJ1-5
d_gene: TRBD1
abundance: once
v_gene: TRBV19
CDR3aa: CASSIIHGQGAGWQPQHF
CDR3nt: TGTGCCAGTAGTATTATACACGGACAGGGGGCAGGGTGGCAGCCCCAGCATTTT

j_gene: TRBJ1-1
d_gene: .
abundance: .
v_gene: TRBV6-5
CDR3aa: CASSYPGNTEAFF
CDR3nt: TGTGCCAGCAGTTACCCGGGTAACACTGAAGCTTTCTTT

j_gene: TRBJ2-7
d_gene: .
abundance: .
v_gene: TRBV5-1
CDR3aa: CASSLGGRGVLNSYEQYF
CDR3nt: TGCGCCAGCAGCTTGGGCGGCAGGGGGGTCCTAAACTCCTACGAGCAGTACTTC

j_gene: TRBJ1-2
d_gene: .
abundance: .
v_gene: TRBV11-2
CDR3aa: CASSLGGDVYTF
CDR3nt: TGTGCCAGCAGCTTAGGAGGAGACGTATACACCTTC

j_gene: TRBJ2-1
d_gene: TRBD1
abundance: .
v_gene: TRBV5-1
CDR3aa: CASSFTGVGEQFF
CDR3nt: TGCGCCAGCAGCTTCACAGGGGTTGGTGAGCAGTTCTTC

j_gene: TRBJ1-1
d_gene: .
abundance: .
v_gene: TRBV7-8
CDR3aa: CASSIRQFMNTEAFF
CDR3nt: TGTGCCAGCAGCATAAGACAGTTCATGAACACTGAAGCTTTCTTT

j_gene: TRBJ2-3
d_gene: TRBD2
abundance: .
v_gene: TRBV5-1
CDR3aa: CASSLGSGGGDTQYF
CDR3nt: TGCGCCAGCAGCTTGGGTTCGGGAGGAGGAGATACGCAGTATTTT

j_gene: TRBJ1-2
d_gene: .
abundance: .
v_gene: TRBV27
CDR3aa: CASAFRQNYGYTF
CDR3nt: TGTGCCAGCGCCTTTCGACAGAACTATGGCTACACCTTC

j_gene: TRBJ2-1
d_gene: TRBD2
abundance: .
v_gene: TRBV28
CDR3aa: CASSSSSGSSYNEQFF
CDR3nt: TGTGCCAGCAGTTCTTCTAGCGGGAGCTCCTACAATGAGCAGTTCTTC

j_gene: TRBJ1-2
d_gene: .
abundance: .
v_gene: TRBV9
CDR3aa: CASRDPDSFYGYTF
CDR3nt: TGTGCCAGCCGCGACCCGGACAGCTTCTATGGCTACACCTTC

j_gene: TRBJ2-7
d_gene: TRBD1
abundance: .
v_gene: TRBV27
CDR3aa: CASRQVDRVYEQYF
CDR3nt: TGTGCCAGCAGGCAGGTCGACAGGGTCTACGAGCAGTACTTC

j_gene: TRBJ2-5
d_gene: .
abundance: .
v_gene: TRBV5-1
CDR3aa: CASSLVADYQETQYF
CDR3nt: TGCGCCAGCAGCTTGGTAGCCGATTACCAAGAGACCCAGTACTTC